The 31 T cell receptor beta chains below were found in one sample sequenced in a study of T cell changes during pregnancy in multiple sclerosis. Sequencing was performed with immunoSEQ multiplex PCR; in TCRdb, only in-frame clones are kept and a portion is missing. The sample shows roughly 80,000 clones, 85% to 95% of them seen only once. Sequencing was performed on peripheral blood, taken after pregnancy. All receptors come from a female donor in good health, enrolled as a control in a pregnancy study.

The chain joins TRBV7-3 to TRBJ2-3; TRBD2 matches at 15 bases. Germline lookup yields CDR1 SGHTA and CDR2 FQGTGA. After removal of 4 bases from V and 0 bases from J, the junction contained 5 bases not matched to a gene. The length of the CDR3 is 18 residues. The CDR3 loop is CASSYEGTSGRSTDTQYF. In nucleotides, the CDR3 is TGTGCCAGCAGCTACGAAGGGACTAGCGGGAGGAGCACAGATACGCAGTATTTT.

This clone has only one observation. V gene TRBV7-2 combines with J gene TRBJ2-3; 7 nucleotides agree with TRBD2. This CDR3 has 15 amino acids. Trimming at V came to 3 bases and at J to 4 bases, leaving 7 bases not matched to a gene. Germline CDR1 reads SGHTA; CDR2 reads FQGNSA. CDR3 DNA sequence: TGTGCCAGCAGCTTGGGAGGGAGGGGAGCAGATACGCAGTATTTT. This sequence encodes CASSLGGRGADTQYF. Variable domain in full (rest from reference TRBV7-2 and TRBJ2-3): GAGVSQSPSNKVTEKGKDVELRCDPISGHTALYWYRQSLGQGLEFLIYFQGNSAPDKSGLPSDRFSAERTGGSVSTLTIQRTQQEDSAVYLCASSLGGRGADTQYFGPGTRLTVL.

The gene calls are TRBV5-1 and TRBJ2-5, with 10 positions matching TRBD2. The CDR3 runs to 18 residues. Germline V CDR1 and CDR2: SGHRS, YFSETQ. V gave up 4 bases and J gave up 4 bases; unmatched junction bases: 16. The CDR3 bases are TGCGCCAGCAGCATAGGACTAGCGGCCGCCGGTTTTCCAGAGACCCAGTACTTC. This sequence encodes CASSIGLAAAGFPETQYF.

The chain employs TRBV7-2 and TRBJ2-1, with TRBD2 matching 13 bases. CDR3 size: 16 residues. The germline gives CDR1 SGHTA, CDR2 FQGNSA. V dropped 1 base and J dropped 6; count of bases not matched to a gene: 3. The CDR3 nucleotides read TGTGCCAGCAGCTTAGAACTAGCGGGAGGGGGCAATGAGCAGTTCTTC. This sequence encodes CASSLELAGGGNEQFF.

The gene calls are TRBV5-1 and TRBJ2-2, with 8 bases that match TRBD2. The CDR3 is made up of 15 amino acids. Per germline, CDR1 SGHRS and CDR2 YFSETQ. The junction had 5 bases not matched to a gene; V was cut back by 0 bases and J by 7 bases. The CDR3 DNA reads TGCGCCAGCAGCTTGGTCGGGACTAGTGGCGGGGAGCTGTTTTTT. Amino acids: CASSLVGTSGGELFF.

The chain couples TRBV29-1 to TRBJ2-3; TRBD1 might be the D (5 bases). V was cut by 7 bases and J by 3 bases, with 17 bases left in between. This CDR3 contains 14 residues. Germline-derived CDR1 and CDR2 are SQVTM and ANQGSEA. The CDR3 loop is CSGRPGIGTDTQYF. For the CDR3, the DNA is TGCAGCGGAAGACCAGGGATCGGGACAGATACGCAGTATTTT.

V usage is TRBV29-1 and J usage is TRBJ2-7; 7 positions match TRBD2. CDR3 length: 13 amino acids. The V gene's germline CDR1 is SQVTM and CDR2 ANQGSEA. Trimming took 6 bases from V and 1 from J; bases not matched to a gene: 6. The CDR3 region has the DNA TGCAGCGTCGAGGAGCGGGATTCCTACGAGCAGTACTTC. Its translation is CSVEERDSYEQYF.

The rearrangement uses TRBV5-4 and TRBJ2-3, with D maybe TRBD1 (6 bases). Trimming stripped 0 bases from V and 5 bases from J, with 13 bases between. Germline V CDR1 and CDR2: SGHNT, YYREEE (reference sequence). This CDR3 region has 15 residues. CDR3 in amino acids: CASSLGGPGKDTQYF. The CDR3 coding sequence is TGTGCCAGCAGCTTGGGGGGGCCGGGGAAAGATACGCAGTATTTT.

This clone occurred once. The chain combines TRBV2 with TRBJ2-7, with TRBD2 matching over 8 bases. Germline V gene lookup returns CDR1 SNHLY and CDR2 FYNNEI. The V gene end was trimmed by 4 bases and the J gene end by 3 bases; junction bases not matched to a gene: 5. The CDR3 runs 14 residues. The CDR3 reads CASSAGGAVYEQYF. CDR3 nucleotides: TGTGCCAGCAGTGCCGGGGGGGCCGTCTACGAGCAGTACTTC.

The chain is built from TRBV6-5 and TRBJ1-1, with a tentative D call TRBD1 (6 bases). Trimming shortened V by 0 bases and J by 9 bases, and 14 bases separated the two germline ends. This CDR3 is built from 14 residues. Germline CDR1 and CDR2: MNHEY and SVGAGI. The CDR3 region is CASSYSRGRAKAFF. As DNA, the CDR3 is TGTGCCAGCAGTTACTCCAGGGGTAGGGCTAAAGCTTTCTTT.

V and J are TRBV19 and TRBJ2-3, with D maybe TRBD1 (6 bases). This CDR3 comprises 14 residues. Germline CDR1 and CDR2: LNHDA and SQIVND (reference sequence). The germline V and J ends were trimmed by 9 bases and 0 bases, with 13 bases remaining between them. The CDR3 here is CASLPTGSTDTQYF. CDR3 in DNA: TGTGCCAGCCTCCCGACAGGAAGCACAGATACGCAGTATTTT.

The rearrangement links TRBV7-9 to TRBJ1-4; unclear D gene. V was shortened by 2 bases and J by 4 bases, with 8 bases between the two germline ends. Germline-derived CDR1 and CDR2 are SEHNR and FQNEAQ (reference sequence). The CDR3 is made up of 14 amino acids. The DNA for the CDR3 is TGTGCCAGCAGCTTATGGGCTGATAATGAAAAACTGTTTTTT. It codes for CASSLWADNEKLFF.

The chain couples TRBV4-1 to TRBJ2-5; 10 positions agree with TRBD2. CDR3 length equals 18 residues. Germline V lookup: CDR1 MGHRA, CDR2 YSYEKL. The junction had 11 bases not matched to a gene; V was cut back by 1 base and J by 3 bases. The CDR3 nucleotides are TGCGCCAGCAGCCAAGCTCTATGGACTAGCGGAAAAGAAGAGACCCAGTACTTC. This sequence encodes CASSQALWTSGKEETQYF.

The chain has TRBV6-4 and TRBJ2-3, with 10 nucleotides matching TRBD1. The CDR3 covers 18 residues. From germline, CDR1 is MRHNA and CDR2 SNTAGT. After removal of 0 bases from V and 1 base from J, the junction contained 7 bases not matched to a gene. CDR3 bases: TGTGCCAGCAGTGACTCGGCCGGGACAGGGGCCCGCACAGATACGCAGTATTTT. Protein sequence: CASSDSAGTGARTDTQYF.

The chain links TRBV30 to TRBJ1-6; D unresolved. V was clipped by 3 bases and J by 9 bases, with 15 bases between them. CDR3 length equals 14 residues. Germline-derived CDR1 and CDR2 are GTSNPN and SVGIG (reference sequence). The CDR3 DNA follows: TGTGCCTGGAGAGGGAGCCGGGGTGGTTCACCCCTCCACTTT. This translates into CAWRGSRGGSPLHF.

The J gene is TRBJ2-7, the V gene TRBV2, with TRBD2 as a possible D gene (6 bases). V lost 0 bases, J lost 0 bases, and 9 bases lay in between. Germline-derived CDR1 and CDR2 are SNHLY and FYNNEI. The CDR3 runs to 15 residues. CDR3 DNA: TGTGCCAGCAGTGAAGCGGTAGCGGCCTCCTACGAGCAGTACTTC. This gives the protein CASSEAVAASYEQYF.

The CDR3 region has the DNA TGTGCCAGCTCACCGGGACAGGGGGATGAAGCTTTCTTT. It is translated as CASSPGQGDEAFF. The rearrangement links TRBV18 to TRBJ1-1; 11 positions match TRBD1. This CDR3 is 13 amino acids long. Germline V gives CDR1 KGHSH, CDR2 LQKENI. With V trimmed by 3 bases and J by 7 bases, 1 base remained unmatched.

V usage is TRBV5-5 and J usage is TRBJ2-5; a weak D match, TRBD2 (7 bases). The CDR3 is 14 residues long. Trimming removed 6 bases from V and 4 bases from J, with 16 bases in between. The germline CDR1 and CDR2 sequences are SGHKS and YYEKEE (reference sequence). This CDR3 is CASTAAGAAETQYF. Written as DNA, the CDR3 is TGTGCCAGCACGGCGGCGGGGGCGGCAGAGACCCAGTACTTC.

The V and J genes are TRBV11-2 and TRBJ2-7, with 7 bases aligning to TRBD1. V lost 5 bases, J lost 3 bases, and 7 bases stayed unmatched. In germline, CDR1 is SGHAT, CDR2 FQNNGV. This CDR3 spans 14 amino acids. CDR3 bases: TGTGCCAGCAGCCGGGGACAGCCCGTCTACGAGCAGTACTTC. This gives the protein CASSRGQPVYEQYF.

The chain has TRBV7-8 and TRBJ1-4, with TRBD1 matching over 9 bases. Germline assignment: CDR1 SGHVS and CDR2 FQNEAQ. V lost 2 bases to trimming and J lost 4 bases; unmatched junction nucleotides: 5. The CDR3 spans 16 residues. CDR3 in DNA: TGTGCCAGCAGCTTACTCGGGACAGGGTTTAATGAAAAACTGTTTTTT. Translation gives CASSLLGTGFNEKLFF.

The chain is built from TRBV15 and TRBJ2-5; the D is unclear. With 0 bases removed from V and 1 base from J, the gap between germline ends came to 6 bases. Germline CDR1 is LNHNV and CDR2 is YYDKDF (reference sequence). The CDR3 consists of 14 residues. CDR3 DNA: TGTGCCACCAGCAGAGATAACGGCCAAGAGACCCAGTACTTC. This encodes CATSRDNGQETQYF.

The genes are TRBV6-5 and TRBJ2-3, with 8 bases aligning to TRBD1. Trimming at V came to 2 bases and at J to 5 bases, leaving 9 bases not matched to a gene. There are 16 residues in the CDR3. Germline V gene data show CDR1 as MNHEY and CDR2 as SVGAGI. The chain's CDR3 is CASSYGGTGWEDTQYF. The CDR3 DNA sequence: TGTGCCAGCAGTTACGGGGGGACAGGCTGGGAAGATACGCAGTATTTT.

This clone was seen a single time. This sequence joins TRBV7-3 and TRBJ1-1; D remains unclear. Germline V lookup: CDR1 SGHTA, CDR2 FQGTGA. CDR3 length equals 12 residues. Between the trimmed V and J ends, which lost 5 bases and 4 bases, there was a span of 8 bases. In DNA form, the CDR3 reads TGTGCCAGCAGCCGAGGGCTCACTGAAGCTTTCTTT. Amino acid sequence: CASSRGLTEAFF.

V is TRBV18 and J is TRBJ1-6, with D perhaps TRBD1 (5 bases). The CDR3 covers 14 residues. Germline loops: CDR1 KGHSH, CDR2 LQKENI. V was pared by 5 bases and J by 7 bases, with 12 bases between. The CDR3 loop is CASSAGPLNSPLHF. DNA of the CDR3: TGTGCCAGCTCAGCGGGACCGCTAAATTCACCCCTCCACTTT.

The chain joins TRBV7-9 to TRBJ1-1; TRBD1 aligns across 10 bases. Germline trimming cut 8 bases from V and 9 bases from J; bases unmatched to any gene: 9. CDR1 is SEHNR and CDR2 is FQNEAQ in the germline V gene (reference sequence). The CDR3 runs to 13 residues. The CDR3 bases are TGTGCCAGCCTTCGAGGGACAGGGGAGAAAGCTTTCTTT. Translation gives CASLRGTGEKAFF.

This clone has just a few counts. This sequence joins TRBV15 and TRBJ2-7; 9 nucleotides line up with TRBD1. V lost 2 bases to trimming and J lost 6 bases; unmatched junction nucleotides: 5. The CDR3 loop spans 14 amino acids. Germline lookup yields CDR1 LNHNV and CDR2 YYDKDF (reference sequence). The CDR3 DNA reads TGTGCCACCAGCAGAACAACAGGGGGCTCCGAGCAGTACTTC. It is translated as CATSRTTGGSEQYF.

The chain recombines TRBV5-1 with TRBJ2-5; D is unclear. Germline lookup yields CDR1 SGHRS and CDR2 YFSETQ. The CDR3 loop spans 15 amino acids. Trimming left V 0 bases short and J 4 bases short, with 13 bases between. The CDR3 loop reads CASSLAGLSGETQYF. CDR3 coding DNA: TGCGCCAGCAGCTTGGCCGGGTTATCGGGAGAGACCCAGTACTTC.

The CDR3 DNA reads as TGCAGCCTAGCGGGAGGGCCAAGAGAGACCCAGTACTTC. Residues: CSLAGGPRETQYF. J is TRBJ2-5 and V is TRBV29-1, with 12 bases fitting TRBD2. This CDR3 region has 13 residues. The germline V gene has CDR1 SQVTM and CDR2 ANQGSEA. V lost 8 bases and J lost 4; bases outside the gene matches: 5.

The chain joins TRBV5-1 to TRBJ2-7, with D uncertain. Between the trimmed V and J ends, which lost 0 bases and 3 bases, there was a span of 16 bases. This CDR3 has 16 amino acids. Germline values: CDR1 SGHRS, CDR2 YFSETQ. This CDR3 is CASSLVAVSRLYEQYF. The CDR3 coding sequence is TGCGCCAGCAGCTTGGTCGCAGTGTCCCGCCTCTACGAGCAGTACTTC.

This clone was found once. The CDR3 sequence is CSAMDSYEQYF. The CDR3 nucleotides are TGCAGTGCCATGGACAGCTACGAGCAGTACTTC. This sequence joins TRBV20-1 and TRBJ2-7, with D maybe TRBD1 (6 bases). Germline-derived CDR1 and CDR2 are DFQATT and SNEGSKA (reference sequence). This CDR3 region has 11 residues. The V gene lost 6 bases and the J gene lost 3 bases, with 9 bases spanning the gap.

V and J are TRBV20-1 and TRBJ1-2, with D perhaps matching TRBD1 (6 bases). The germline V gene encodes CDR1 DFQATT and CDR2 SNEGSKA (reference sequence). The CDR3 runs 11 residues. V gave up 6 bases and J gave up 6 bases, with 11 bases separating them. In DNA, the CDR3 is TGCAGTGCCCCCCAGGGGAATGGCTACACCTTC. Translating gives CSAPQGNGYTF.